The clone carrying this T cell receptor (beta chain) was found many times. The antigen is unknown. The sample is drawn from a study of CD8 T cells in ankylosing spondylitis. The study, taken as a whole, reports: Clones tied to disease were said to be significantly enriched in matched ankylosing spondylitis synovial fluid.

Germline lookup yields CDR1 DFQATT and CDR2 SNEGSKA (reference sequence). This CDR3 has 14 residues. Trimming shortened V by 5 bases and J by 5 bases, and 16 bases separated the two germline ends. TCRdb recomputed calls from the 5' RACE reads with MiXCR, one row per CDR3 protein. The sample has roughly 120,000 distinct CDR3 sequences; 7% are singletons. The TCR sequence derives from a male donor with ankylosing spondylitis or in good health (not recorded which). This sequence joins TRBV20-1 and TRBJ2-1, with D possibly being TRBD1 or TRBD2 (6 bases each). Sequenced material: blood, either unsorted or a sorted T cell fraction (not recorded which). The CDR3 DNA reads TGCAGTGCTGACTCCGGGGGCCTTAACAATGAGCAGTTCTTC. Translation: CSADSGGLNNEQFF.